The following is a T cell receptor (beta chain) sequence with its context. The antigen is not known. TCR sequencing used cDNA made by reverse transcription of extracted RNA. Measured with immunoSEQ multiplex PCR; TCRdb has only the in-frame clones, and not every one. The table lists around 270,000 clones, roughly 50% of them singletons. The entry originates in a study of CD8+ T cells in alopecia areata. Regarding the study as a whole: Higher clonality than in normal scalp was seen in lesional scalp, especially alopecia totalis/universalis.

The CDR3 totals 14 residues. Trimming pared 4 bases from V and 1 base from J, leaving 11 bases between. Germline loops: CDR1 SGHVS, CDR2 FQNEAQ. Treatment of the sample: oral pan-JAK inhibitor, 5-10 mg twice daily. V is TRBV7-8 and J is TRBJ2-7; D is possibly TRBD1 (5 bases). The specimen comprised CD4+ T cells sorted from blood, sampled at week 24, from a patient treated with tofacitinib. This TCR derives from a human donor with alopecia areata. For the CDR3, the DNA is TGTGCCAGCAGCTCCAACAGGCATTCCTACGAGCAGTACTTC. It codes for CASSSNRHSYEQYF.